The clone carrying this T cell receptor (beta chain) was seen only a few times. Antigen specificity is unknown. The source of the sample is a study of T-cell memory formation after mild COVID-19. Findings and caveats of the study: The SARS-CoV-2 specificity of second-wave clones reaching peak at day 37 remained unverified.

5'RACE with constant-segment primers yielded barcoded, UMI-tagged TCR alpha and TCR beta cDNA libraries. TCRdb reprocessed the 5' RACE reads with MiXCR, giving one entry per CDR3 protein. Of about 140,000 distinct CDR3 sequences in the sample, around 15% are singletons; the top ten hold 13% to 15%. The CDR3 loop spans 16 amino acids. J gave up 2 bases and V 6 bases, and 5 bases lay outside the gene matches. The chain carries TRBV12-3 or TRBV12-4 and TRBJ2-3, with 13 bases matching TRBD2. The clonotype comes from an adult woman who had mild COVID-19 (a few samples of this study predate the infection). Cell type and time point are not known. Sequencing was carried out using PBMCs or a T cell subset sorted from them (not recorded which). CDR3 sequence reads: CASSGLAGANTDTQYF. CDR3 in DNA: TGTGCCAGCAGCGGACTAGCGGGGGCTAACACAGATACGCAGTATTTT.